The clone carrying this T cell receptor beta chain has ten or more counts. Its antigen is still unknown. CDR3 length: 12 residues. Germline lookup yields CDR1 LNHNV and CDR2 YYDKDF (reference sequence). Trimming removed 3 bases from V and 5 bases from J, with 6 bases in between. This entry comes from a study of early T cells in non-severe SARS-CoV-2 infection. Study-wide background: Bulk RNA isolated from unsorted whole blood underwent sequencing; chains were not paired.

Study outcomes and limitations: VDJdb matches were skewed toward anti-spike CD8 T cell responses.

Individual cDNA molecules each received unique molecular identifiers attached to them. TCRdb called the 5' RACE reads again in MiXCR, with one record for every CDR3 protein. The sample includes some 39,000 distinct CDR3 sequences, more than 6.5% of them seen just once. The sample comprised whole blood. The chain carries TRBV15 and TRBJ2-3; no clear D. The receptor comes from an adult who was a healthcare worker with PCR-confirmed SARS-CoV-2 infection or an uninfected control (not recorded which). For the CDR3, the DNA is TGTGCCACCAGCAGTCTTTTAGATACGCAGTATTTT. Translated: CATSSLLDTQYF.